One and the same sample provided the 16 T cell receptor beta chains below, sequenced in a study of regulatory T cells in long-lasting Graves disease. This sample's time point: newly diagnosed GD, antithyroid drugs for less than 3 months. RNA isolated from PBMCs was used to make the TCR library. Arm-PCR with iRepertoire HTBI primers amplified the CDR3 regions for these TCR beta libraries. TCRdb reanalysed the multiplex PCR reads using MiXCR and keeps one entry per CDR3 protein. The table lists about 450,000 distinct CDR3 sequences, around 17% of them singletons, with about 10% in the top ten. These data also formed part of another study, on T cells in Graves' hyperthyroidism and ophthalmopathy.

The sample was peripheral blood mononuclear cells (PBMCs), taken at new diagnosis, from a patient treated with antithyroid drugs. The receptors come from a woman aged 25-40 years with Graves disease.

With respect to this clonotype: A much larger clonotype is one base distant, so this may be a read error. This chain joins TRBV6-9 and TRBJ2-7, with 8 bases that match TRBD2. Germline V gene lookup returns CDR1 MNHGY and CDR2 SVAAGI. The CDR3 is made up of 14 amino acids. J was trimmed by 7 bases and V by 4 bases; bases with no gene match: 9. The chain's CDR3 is CASSCGGGREEQYF. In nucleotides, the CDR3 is TGTGCCAGCAGTTGCGGCGGGGGGCGCGAAGAGCAGTACTTC.

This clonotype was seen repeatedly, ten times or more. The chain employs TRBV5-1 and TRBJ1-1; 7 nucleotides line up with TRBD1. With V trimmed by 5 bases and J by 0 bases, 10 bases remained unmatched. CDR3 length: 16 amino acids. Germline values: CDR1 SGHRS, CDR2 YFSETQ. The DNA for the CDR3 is TGCGCCAGCAGACCACTTACAGGGGATCTGAACACTGAAGCTTTCTTT. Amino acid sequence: CASRPLTGDLNTEAFF.

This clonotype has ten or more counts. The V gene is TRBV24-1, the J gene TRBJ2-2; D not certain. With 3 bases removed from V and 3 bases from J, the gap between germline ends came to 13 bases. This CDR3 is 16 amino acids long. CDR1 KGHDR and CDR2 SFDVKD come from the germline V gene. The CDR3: CATSDQRSTDTGELFF. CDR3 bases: TGTGCCACCAGTGATCAACGGTCGACGGACACCGGGGAGCTGTTTTTT.

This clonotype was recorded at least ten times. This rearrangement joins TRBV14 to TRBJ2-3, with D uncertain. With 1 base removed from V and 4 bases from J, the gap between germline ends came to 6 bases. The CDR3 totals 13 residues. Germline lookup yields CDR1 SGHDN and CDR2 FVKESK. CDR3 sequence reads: CASSQGLADTQYF. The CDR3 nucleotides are TGTGCCAGCAGCCAAGGTCTAGCAGATACGCAGTATTTT.

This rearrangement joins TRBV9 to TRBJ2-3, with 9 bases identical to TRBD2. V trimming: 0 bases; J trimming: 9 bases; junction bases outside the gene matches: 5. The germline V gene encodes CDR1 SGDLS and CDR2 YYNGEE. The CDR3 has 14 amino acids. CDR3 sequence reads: CASSVVGSGSTQYF. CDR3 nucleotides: TGTGCCAGCAGCGTAGTTGGTAGCGGGAGCACGCAGTATTTT.

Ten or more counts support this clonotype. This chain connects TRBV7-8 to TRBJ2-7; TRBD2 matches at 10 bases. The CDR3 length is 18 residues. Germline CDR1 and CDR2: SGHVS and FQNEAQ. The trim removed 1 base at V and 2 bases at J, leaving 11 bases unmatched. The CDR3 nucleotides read TGTGCCAGCAGCTTAGGTGGTAGCGGGAGGTTAAGAACCTACGAGCAGTACTTC. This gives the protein CASSLGGSGRLRTYEQYF.

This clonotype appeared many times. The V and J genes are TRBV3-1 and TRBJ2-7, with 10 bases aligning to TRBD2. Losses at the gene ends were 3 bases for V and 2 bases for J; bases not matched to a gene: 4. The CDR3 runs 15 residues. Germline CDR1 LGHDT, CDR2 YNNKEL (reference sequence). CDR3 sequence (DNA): TGTGCCAGCAGCCAGGGCAGCGGGAGGGCCTACGAGCAGTACTTC. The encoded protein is CASSQGSGRAYEQYF.

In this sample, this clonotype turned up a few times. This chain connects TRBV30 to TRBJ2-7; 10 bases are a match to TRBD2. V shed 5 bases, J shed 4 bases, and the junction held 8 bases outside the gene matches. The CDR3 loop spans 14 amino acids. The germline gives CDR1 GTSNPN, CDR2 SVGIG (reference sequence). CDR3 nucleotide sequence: TGTGCCTGGGGAAGCGGGAGGGCCTGGTACGAGCAGTACTTC. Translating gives CAWGSGRAWYEQYF.

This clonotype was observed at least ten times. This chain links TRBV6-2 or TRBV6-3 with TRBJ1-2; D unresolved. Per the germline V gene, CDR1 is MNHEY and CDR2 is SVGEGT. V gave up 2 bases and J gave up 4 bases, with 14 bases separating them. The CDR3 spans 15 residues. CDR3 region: CASSYHGSSGYGYTF. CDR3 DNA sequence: TGTGCCAGCAGTTACCACGGCTCTAGTGGCTATGGCTACACCTTC.

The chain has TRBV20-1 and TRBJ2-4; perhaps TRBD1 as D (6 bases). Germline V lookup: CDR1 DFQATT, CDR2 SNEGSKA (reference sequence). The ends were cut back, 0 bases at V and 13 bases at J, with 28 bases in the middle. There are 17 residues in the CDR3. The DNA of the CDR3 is TGCAGTGCTAGAGATGGGGGCAGCGCTAGCAGGGTCTATGAGCAGTACTTC. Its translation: CSARDGGSASRVYEQYF.

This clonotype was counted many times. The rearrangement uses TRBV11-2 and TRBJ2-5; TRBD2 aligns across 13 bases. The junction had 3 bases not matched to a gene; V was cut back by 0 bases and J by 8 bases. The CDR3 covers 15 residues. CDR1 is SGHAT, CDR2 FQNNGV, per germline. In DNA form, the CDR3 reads TGTGCCAGCAGCTTAGAGGGACTAGCGGGACCAACCCAGTACTTC. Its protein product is CASSLEGLAGPTQYF.

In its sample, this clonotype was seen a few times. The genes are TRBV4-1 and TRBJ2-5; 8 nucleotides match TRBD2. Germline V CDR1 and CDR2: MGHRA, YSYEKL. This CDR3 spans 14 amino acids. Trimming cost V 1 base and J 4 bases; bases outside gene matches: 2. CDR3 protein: CASSQGLAGETQYF. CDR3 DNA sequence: TGCGCCAGCAGCCAAGGGCTAGCGGGAGAGACCCAGTACTTC.

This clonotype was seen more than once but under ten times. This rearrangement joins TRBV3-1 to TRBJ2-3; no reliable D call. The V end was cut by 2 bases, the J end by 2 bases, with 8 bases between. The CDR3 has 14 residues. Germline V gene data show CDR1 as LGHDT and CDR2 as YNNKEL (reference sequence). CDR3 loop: CASSQPGPTDTQYF. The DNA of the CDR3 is TGTGCCAGCAGCCAACCCGGGCCCACAGATACGCAGTATTTT.

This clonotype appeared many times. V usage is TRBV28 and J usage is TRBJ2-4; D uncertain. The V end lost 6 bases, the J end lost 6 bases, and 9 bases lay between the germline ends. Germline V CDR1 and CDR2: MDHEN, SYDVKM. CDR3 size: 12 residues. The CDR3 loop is CASSFPRNIQYF. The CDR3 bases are TGTGCCAGCAGCTTCCCACGAAACATTCAGTACTTC.

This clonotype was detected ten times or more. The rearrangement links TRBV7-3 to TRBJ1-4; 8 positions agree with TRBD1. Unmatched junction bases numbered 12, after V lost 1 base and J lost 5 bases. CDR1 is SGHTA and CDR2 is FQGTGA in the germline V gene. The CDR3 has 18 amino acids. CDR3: CASSLRADREGGNEKLFF. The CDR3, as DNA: TGTGCCAGCAGCTTAAGGGCGGACAGGGAAGGAGGGAATGAAAAACTGTTTTTT.

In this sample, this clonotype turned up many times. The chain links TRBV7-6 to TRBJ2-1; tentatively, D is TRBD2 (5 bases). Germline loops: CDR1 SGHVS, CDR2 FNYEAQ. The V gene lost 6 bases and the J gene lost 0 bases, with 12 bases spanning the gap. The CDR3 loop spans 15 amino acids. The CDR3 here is CASSTDGGSYNEQFF. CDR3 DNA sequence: TGTGCCAGCAGTACCGACGGAGGCTCCTACAATGAGCAGTTCTTC.